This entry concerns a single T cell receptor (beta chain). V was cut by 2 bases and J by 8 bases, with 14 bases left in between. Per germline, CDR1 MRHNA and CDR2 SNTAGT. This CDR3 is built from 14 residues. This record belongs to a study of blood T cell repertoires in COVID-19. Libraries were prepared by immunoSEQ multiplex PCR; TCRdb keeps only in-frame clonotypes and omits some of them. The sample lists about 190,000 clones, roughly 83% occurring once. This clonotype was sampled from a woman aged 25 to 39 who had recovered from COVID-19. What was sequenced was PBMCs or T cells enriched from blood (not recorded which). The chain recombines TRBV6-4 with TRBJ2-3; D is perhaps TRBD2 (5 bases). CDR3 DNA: TGTGCCAGCAGTGACCTGTCGGAAGGGAGTACGCAGTATTTT. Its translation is CASSDLSEGSTQYF.